These 23 T cell receptor beta chains came from one sample sequenced in a study of shared clonotypes between healthy human individuals. Terminally differentiated effector memory CD45RA+ cells were excluded by CCR7 positive selection of CD45RO-negative cells. Assay used: immunoSEQ multiplex PCR; TCRdb lists only in-frame clones, some missing. The sample has hundreds of thousands of clones, nearly 98% seen once. The sequencing sample was made of naive CD8+ T cells sorted from blood. All receptors come from a man aged 25 to 45 in good health.

This rearrangement joins TRBV13 to TRBJ1-2; unclear D gene. This CDR3 has 13 amino acids. V lost 4 bases and J 3 bases, leaving 9 bases between the germline ends. Germline values: CDR1 PRHDT, CDR2 FYEKMQ (reference sequence). CDR3: CASSSTADYGYTF. The CDR3 coding sequence is TGTGCCAGCAGCTCGACCGCCGACTATGGCTACACCTTC. Drawing the rest from reference TRBV13 and TRBJ1-2, the complete variable domain is AAGVIQSPRHLIKEKRETATLKCYPIPRHDTVYWYQQGPGQDPQFLISFYEKMQSDKGSIPDRFSAQQFSDYHSELNMSSLELGDSALYFCASSSTADYGYTFGSGTRLTVV.

The rearrangement joins TRBV27 to TRBJ2-7; D call uncertain. V lost 6 bases, J lost 5 bases, and 17 bases lay in between. The CDR3 loop spans 14 amino acids. CDR1 is MNHEY, CDR2 SMNVEV, per germline (reference sequence). The CDR3 sequence is CASSSRPRWDEQYF. The CDR3 DNA is TGTGCCAGCAGCTCCCGACCCCGTTGGGACGAGCAGTACTTC.

The chain carries TRBV30 and TRBJ2-5; unclear D gene. The V end was cut by 2 bases, the J end by 1 base, with 8 bases between. The CDR3 runs to 13 residues. Per germline, CDR1 GTSNPN and CDR2 SVGIG (reference sequence). The CDR3 is CAWSSTPQETQYF. The CDR3 bases are TGTGCCTGGAGTTCCACACCCCAAGAGACCCAGTACTTC. Complete variable domain (other parts from reference TRBV30 and TRBJ2-5): SQTIHQWPATLVQPVGSPLSLECTVEGTSNPNLYWYRQAAGRGLQLLFYSVGIGQISSEVPQNLSASRPQDRQFILSSKKLLLSDSGFYLCAWSSTPQETQYFGPGTRLLVL.

The rearrangement uses TRBV14 and TRBJ2-5; maybe TRBD1 (5 bases). Germline CDR1 SGHDN, CDR2 FVKESK. V lost 3 bases, J lost 5 bases, and 16 bases lay in between. The CDR3 runs to 15 residues. DNA for the CDR3: TGTGCCAGCAGCCAGGCCACAGGCGTGGTTGAGACCCAGTACTTC. It translates to CASSQATGVVETQYF. The variable domain in full, with the rest retrieved from reference TRBV14 and TRBJ2-5, is EAGVTQFPSHSVIEKGQTVTLRCDPISGHDNLYWYRRVMGKEIKFLLHFVKESKQDESGMPNNRFLAERTGGTYSTLKVQPAELEDSGVYFCASSQATGVVETQYFGPGTRLLVL.

The chain has TRBV9 and TRBJ2-5; D is perhaps TRBD1 (7 bases). This CDR3 has 17 residues. Trimming left V 0 bases short and J 5 bases short, with 20 bases between. Germline V gene data show CDR1 as SGDLS and CDR2 as YYNGEE. Here the CDR3 reads CASSVVPPGGIEETQYF. The CDR3 DNA reads TGTGCCAGCAGCGTAGTCCCGCCAGGGGGGATAGAGGAGACCCAGTACTTC.

The chain joins TRBV9 to TRBJ2-1; D is uncertain. Germline V gives CDR1 SGDLS, CDR2 YYNGEE. This CDR3 region has 13 residues. The V and J ends lost 0 bases and 9 bases respectively, with 10 bases between them. CDR3 bases: TGTGCCAGCAGCGTAGAAGAAATAGCTGAGCAGTTCTTC. Translated: CASSVEEIAEQFF.

The rearrangement joins TRBV10-3 to TRBJ2-2; the D is unclear. Germline V gene sequence: CDR1 ENHRY, CDR2 SYGVKD. This CDR3 region has 13 residues. Trimming took 2 bases from V and 4 from J, leaving 5 bases between them. This chain's CDR3 is CAISETGTGELFF. In DNA form, the CDR3 reads TGTGCCATCAGTGAGACGGGCACCGGGGAGCTGTTTTTT.

The chain employs TRBV9 and TRBJ2-2, with 10 bases lining up with TRBD2. CDR3 size: 17 residues. The J segment lost 4 bases and the V segment lost 3 bases, leaving 9 bases of the junction unmatched. The germline CDR1 and CDR2 sequences are SGDLS and YYNGEE. The CDR3 nucleotides are TGTGCCAGCAGCGACCGGCTAGCGGGAGCCCCCACCGGGGAGCTGTTTTTT. This codes for CASSDRLAGAPTGELFF.

The CDR3 nucleotides read TGTGCCAGCAGTTCTCCCCGCACAGATACGCAGTATTTT. As protein: CASSSPRTDTQYF. The chain recombines TRBV27 with TRBJ2-3; D not certain. The germline gives CDR1 MNHEY, CDR2 SMNVEV (reference sequence). Trimming removed 4 bases from V and 1 base from J, with 6 bases in between. The CDR3 contains 13 residues.

This clone occurred once. The gene calls are TRBV30 and TRBJ1-5, with D uncertain. Germline V gene sequence: CDR1 GTSNPN, CDR2 SVGIG (reference sequence). The CDR3 is made up of 13 amino acids. V lost 0 bases to trimming and J lost 5 bases, with 8 bases between them. This CDR3 reads CAWSVHGDQPQHF. The CDR3 DNA reads TGTGCCTGGAGTGTACACGGGGATCAGCCCCAGCATTTT.

The V call is TRBV2, the J call TRBJ2-7; D not resolved. The CDR3 is 12 residues long. V dropped 0 bases and J dropped 6 bases, with 6 bases sitting between them. The germline gives CDR1 SNHLY, CDR2 FYNNEI. The CDR3 reads CASSEALPEQYF. The CDR3 nucleotides read TGTGCCAGCAGTGAAGCGCTTCCCGAGCAGTACTTC.

The rearrangement uses TRBV19 and TRBJ2-7, with a weak D call TRBD1 (5 bases). The germline CDR1 and CDR2 sequences are LNHDA and SQIVND (reference sequence). The V end was cut by 2 bases, the J end by 5 bases, with 7 bases between. The CDR3 is 12 amino acids. The CDR3: CASSIQGNEQYF. CDR3 in DNA: TGTGCCAGTAGTATACAGGGAAACGAGCAGTACTTC.

V and J are TRBV5-1 and TRBJ2-4; 7 bases are shared with TRBD1. This CDR3 contains 15 residues. V lost 0 bases, J lost 4 bases, and 4 bases stayed unmatched. CDR1 SGHRS and CDR2 YFSETQ come from the germline V gene. The CDR3 DNA follows: TGCGCCAGCAGCTTGGAGGCAGGGGGTAAAAACATTCAGTACTTC. Protein sequence: CASSLEAGGKNIQYF.

To note about this clone: Other nucleotide sequences in the sample specify the same CDR3. V is TRBV11-2 and J is TRBJ2-7, with TRBD1 as a possible D gene (6 bases). Per germline, CDR1 SGHAT and CDR2 FQNNGV. The V end lost 5 bases, the J end lost 2 bases, and 10 bases lay between the germline ends. The CDR3 spans 13 residues. This CDR3 is CASSLGQTYEQYF. The CDR3 nucleotides are TGTGCCAGCAGCCTCGGACAGACCTACGAGCAGTACTTC.

The chain couples TRBV10-3 to TRBJ2-2, with D perhaps matching TRBD1 or TRBD2 (5 bases each). V was pared by 1 base and J by 4 bases, with 7 bases between. Per germline, CDR1 ENHRY and CDR2 SYGVKD. CDR3 size: 14 residues. CDR3 nucleotides: TGTGCCATCAGTGAGTGGGGGAGCACCGGGGAGCTGTTTTTT. Translated: CAISEWGSTGELFF.

The chain links TRBV25-1 to TRBJ2-1; 7 nucleotides line up with TRBD2. Trimming took 5 bases from V and 14 from J; bases not matched to a gene: 6. The CDR3 loop spans 11 amino acids. The germline V gene has CDR1 MGHDK and CDR2 SYGVNS. CDR3 DNA: TGTGCCAGCAGTCTCGCAGGGAGGGAGTTCTTC. Amino acids: CASSLAGREFF. Filled out from reference TRBV25-1 and TRBJ2-1, the complete variable domain reads EADIYQTPRYLVIGTGKKITLECSQTMGHDKMYWYQQDPGMELHLIHYSYGVNSTEKGDLSSESTVSRIRTEHFPLTLESARPSHTSQYLCASSLAGREFFGPGTRLTVL.

The count of this clone is one. V gene TRBV25-1 combines with J gene TRBJ1-2; 7 bases are shared with TRBD1. The length of the CDR3 is 12 residues. V was clipped by 6 bases and J by 8 bases; unmatched bases: 6. Germline CDR1 is MGHDK and CDR2 is SYGVNS. The CDR3 here is CASRQYRGGYTF. CDR3 bases: TGTGCCAGCAGGCAATACAGGGGAGGCTACACCTTC.

This clone was detected once. The chain employs TRBV28 and TRBJ2-7, with D maybe TRBD1 (7 bases). The CDR3 runs to 16 residues. Trimming cost V 1 base and J 2 bases, with 15 bases left between them. Per germline, CDR1 MDHEN and CDR2 SYDVKM. The CDR3 is CASSLYAGGTAYEQYF. In DNA form, the CDR3 reads TGTGCCAGCAGTTTATACGCAGGGGGGACGGCCTACGAGCAGTACTTC.

A single count supports this clone. V usage is TRBV7-6 and J usage is TRBJ2-1; tentative D call: TRBD2 (6 bases). CDR3 length equals 15 residues. V dropped 5 bases and J dropped 2 bases, with 13 bases sitting between them. CDR1 and CDR2 from the germline V gene are SGHVS and FNYEAQ. This chain's CDR3 is CASSHGTLTYNEQFF. Written as DNA, the CDR3 is TGTGCCAGCAGCCATGGGACTCTTACCTACAATGAGCAGTTCTTC.

The chain links TRBV9 to TRBJ2-7; the match to TRBD1 covers 9 bases. Germline CDR1 and CDR2: SGDLS and YYNGEE. The CDR3 contains 15 residues. Germline trimming cut 4 bases from V and 5 bases from J; bases unmatched to any gene: 10. CDR3 region: CASSPRDRVGDEQYF. CDR3 coding DNA: TGTGCCAGCAGCCCGAGGGACAGGGTAGGCGACGAGCAGTACTTC.

V is TRBV6-1 and J is TRBJ1-1, with D possibly TRBD1 on 6 matching bases. Germline CDR1 reads MNHNS; CDR2 reads SASEGT. Trimming stripped 6 bases from V and 5 bases from J, with 13 bases between. There are 13 residues in the CDR3. As DNA, the CDR3 is TGTGCCAGCAGACAATCAGGGGAGACTGAAGCTTTCTTT. Amino acids: CASRQSGETEAFF.

The J gene is TRBJ2-2, the V gene TRBV7-8; D is perhaps TRBD1 (5 bases). In germline, CDR1 is SGHVS, CDR2 FQNEAQ. CDR3 length equals 15 residues. Trimming pared 1 base from V and 6 bases from J, leaving 12 bases between. The CDR3 region has the DNA TGTGCCAGCAGCTTAGGAGGTACAGGTGCCGGGGAGCTGTTTTTT. Its protein product is CASSLGGTGAGELFF. The whole variable domain, remainder taken from reference TRBV7-8 and TRBJ2-2, is GAGVSQSPRYKVAKRGQDVALRCDPISGHVSLFWYQQALGQGPEFLTYFQNEAQLDKSGLPSDRFFAERPEGSVSTLKIQRTQQEDSAVYLCASSLGGTGAGELFFGEGSRLTVL.

The chain carries TRBV14 and TRBJ2-7, with D maybe TRBD1 (7 bases). The CDR3 is 17 amino acids. The germline V gene encodes CDR1 SGHDN and CDR2 FVKESK. With 3 bases removed from V and 1 base from J, the gap between germline ends came to 19 bases. Here the CDR3 DNA reads TGTGCCAGCAGCCAGGGACAGTCCGGGACTTTATCCTACGAGCAGTACTTC. Its translation is CASSQGQSGTLSYEQYF.